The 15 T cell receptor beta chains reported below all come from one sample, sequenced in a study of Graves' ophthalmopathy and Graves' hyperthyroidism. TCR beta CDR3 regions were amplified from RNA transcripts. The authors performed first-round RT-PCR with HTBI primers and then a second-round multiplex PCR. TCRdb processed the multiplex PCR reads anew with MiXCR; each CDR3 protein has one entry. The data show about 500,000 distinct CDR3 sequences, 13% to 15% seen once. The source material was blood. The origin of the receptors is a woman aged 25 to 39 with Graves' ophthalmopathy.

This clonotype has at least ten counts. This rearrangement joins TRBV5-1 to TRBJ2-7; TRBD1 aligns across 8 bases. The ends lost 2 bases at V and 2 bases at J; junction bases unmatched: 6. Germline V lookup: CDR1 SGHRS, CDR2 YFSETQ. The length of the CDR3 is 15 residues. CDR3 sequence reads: CASSFQDRVAYEQYF. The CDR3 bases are TGCGCCAGCAGCTTTCAGGACAGGGTTGCCTACGAGCAGTACTTC.

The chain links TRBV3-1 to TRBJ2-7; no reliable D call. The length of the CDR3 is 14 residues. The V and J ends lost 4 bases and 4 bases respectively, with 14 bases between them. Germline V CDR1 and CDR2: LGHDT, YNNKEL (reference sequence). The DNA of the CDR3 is TGTGCCAGCAGCCCCTCCTGGTCCGGGTACGAGCAGTACTTC. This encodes CASSPSWSGYEQYF.

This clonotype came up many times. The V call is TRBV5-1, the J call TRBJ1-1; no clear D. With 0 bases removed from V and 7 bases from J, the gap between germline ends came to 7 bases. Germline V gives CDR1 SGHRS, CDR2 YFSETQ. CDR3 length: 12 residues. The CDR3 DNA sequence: TGCGCCAGCAGCTTGGTCGGATTTGAAGCTTTCTTT. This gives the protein CASSLVGFEAFF.

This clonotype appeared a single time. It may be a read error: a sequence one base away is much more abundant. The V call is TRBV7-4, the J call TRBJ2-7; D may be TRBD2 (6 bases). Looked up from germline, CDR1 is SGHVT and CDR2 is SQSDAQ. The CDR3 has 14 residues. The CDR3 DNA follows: TGTTCCAGCAGCCCGAGCGGGCTCTCCTACGAGCAGTACTTC. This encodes CSSSPSGLSYEQYF.

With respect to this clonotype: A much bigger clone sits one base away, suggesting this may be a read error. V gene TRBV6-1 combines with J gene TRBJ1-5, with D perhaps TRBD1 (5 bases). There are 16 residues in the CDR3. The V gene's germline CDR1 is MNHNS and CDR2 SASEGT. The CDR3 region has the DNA TGTGCCAGCAGGCCCCCAGGGCCTTATAGCAAGCAGCCCCAGCATTTT. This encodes CASRPPGPYSKQPQHF.

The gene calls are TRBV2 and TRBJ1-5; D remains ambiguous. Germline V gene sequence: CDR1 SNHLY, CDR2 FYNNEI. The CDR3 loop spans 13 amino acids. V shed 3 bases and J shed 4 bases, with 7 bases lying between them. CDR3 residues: CASSDLENQPQHF. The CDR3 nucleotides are TGTGCCAGCAGTGATTTGGAAAATCAGCCCCAGCATTTT.

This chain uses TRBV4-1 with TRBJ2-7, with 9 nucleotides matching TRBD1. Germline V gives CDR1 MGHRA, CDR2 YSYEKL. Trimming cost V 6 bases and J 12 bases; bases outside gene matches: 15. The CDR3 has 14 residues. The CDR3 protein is CASSNPGQGSKRYF. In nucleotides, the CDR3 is TGCGCCAGCAGTAACCCGGGACAGGGTTCTAAGAGGTACTTC.

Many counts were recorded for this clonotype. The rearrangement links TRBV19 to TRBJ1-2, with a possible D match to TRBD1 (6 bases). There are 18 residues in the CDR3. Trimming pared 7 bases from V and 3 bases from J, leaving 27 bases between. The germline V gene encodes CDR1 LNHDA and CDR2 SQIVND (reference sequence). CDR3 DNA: TGTGCCAGTACCTCGCGGGTAGCGCGAGGGGGGGCCGACTATGGCTACACCTTC. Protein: CASTSRVARGGADYGYTF.

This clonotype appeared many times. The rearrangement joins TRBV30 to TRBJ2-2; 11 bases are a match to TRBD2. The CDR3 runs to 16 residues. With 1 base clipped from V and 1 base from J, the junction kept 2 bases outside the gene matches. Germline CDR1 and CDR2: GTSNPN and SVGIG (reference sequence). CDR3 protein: CAWSGGTSGNTGELFF. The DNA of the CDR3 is TGTGCCTGGAGTGGGGGGACTAGCGGGAACACCGGGGAGCTGTTTTTT.

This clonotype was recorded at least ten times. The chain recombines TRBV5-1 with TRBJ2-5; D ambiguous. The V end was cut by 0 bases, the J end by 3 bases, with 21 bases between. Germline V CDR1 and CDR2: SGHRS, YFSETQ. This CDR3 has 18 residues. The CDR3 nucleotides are TGCGCCAGCAGCTTGGCGGTTGGCCCCGACGGCAGAGAAGAGACCCAGTACTTC. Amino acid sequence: CASSLAVGPDGREETQYF. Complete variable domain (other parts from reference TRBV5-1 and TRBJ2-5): KAGVTQTPRYLIKTRGQQVTLSCSPISGHRSVSWYQQTPGQGLQFLFEYFSETQRNKGNFPGRFSGRQFSNSRSEMNVSTLELGDSALYLCASSLAVGPDGREETQYFGPGTRLLVL.

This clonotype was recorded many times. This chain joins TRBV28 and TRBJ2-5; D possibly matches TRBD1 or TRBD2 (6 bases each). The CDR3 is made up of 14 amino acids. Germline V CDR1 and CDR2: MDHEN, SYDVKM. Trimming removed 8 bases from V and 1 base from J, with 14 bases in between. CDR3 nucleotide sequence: TGTGCCAGCTTAGGGGGGCGGATCCAAGAGACCCAGTACTTC. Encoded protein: CASLGGRIQETQYF.

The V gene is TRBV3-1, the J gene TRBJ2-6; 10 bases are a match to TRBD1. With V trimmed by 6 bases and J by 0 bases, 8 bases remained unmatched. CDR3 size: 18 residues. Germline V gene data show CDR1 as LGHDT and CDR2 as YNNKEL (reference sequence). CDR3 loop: CASSRQGASLSGANVLTF. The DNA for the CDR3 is TGTGCCAGCAGTCGACAGGGGGCTAGCCTCTCTGGGGCCAACGTCCTGACTTTC.

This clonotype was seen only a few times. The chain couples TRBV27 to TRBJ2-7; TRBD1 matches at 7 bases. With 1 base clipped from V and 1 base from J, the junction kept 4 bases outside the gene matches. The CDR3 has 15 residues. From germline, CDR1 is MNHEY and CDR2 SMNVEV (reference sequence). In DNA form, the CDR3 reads TGTGCCAGCAGTTTATACCGACAGGGATCCTACGAGCAGTACTTC. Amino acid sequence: CASSLYRQGSYEQYF.

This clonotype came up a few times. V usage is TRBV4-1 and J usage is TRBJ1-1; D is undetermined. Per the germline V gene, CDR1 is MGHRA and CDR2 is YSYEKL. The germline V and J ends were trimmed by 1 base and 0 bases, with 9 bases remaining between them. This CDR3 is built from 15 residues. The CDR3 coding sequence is TGCGCCAGCAGCCAAGTCCAAGCTTTGAACACTGAAGCTTTCTTT. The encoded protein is CASSQVQALNTEAFF.

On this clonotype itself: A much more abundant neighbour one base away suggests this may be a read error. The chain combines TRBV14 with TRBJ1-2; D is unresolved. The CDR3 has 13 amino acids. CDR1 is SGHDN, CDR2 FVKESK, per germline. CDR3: CAISQRPLYGYTF. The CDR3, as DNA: TGTGCCATCAGCCAAAGGCCGCTTTATGGCTACACCTTC.